The entry that follows covers one T cell receptor (beta chain) sequence. This clonotype was counted only a few times. What antigen it recognizes has not been identified. Per-base quality was not reported, and no clone a single base away is much larger than it. Naive CD8 T cell libraries were made from around 18,000 to 910,000 sorted cells using 10%, 30% or 50% of purified RNA. Naive CD8 T cells, defined as CD8+CD4-CCR7+CD45RA+, were FACS-sorted into RLT Plus buffer on a BD FACSAria II. To test detection sensitivity, Jurkat RNA equal to around 10 TCR copies was added to samples of about 18,000-1,100,000 naive CD8 T cells. CD8 T cells were enriched with RosetteSep CD8+ T Cell Enrichment Cocktail and Ficoll-Paque, followed by ACK red cell lysis. The data belong to a study of molecular identifiers for immune sequencing clone quantification listed by TCRdb under 2018. At the level of the whole study: For a replicate experiment, RNA from around 20,000 or 100,000 naive CD8 T cells was divided into five aliquots, and four of the five aliquots were sequenced. This methods study used CD8 T cells to benchmark TCR RNA copy counting and molecular-identifier clustering-based TCR repertoire sequencing (MIDCIRS). Here is what the overall study found, with its caveats: Naive libraries contained spiked-in Jurkat TCR RNA (approximately 10 copies' worth), which is not part of the donor repertoire. Without barcode sub-clustering, chimeric consensus sequences inflated TCR diversity; chimeras reached as high as 47%. Identical TCR molecules sharing a barcode could cause highly expanded clone sizes to be underestimated. Modeling indicated about 3 TCR RNA copies recovered per cell, compared with around 10 by digital PCR, which implies a capture efficiency of about 27%. Spiked-in Jurkat TCR RNA equivalent to a single cell was reported to be detectable even among 980,000 or so naive CD8 T cells. In CMV-specific effector cells, clones with more than 20 RNA copies accounted for over 97% of molecules, whereas in naive cells such clones accounted for under 1%.

The receptor library was made with PCR. Instrument on record: Illumina HiSeq 4000. Bulk TCR libraries were made following a previously described method, with the TCR primers given in Table S5. Total RNA was purified with the Qiagen AllPrep DNA/RNA kit. Before analysis, reads from multiple sequencing runs of the same library were pooled. The study's own analysis went as follows. Reads were retained only if an exact TCR constant sequence was present, and the retained reads were trimmed to 150 nt and grouped according to their 12-nt molecular barcodes. Reads within each barcode group were sub-clustered using a 15% Levenshtein threshold, and quality-weighted consensus sequences were constructed for each RNA molecule. Non-functional sequences were excluded, and lower-count sequences lying one edit away from another sequence were also excluded. On the basis of fitting two negative binomial distributions, barcode sub-clusters with fewer than 20% of the maximum read count were discarded. TCRdb passed the public sequencing reads through fastp at Q25 and MiXCR, retaining productive beta sequences. All rows with the same CDR3 protein become a single entry with the most common DNA and genes. These V and J calls derive from TCRdb rather than the authors' analysis. Here the sample has more than 60,000 distinct CDR3 sequences; around 17% occur a single time. 1.5% of the sample belongs to the ten largest clones.

CDR1 SGDLS and CDR2 YYNGEE are derived from the germline V gene. Trimming removed 4 bases from V and 6 bases from J, leaving 14 bases between the germline ends. Its CDR3 holds 14 amino acids, cysteine through phenylalanine. The entry retains the CDR3 DNA only, 42 bases that are in frame from base 1. The chain employs TRBV9 and TRBJ1-5; possibly the D gene is TRBD1, per 5 matching bases. Material for sequencing was naive CD8+ T cells from blood, with Jurkat cell RNA spiked in. In light of the paper, this sample's cell subset or site label describes: FACS-sorted CD8+CD4-CCR7+CD45RA+ naive T cells. This clonotype was sampled from a human donor in good health. Some libraries in this study had Jurkat cell RNA spiked in. CDR3 protein: CASSPEGVGQPQHF. The nucleotide sequence reads TGTGCCAGCAGCCCTGAAGGGGTCGGTCAGCCCCAGCATTTT.